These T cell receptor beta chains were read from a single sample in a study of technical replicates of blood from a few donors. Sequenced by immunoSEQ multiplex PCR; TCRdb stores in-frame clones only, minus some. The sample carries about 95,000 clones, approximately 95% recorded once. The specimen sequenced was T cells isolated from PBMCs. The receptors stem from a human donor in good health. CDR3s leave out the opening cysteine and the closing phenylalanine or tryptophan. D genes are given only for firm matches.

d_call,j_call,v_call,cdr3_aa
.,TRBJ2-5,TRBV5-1,ASSLGLARGETQY
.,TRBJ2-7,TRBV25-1,ASSTGTYEQY
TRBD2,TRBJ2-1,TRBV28,ASSYSSGTYNEQF
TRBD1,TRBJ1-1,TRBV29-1,TVRKDRGAEAF
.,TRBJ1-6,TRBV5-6,ASSWRGSVNSPLH
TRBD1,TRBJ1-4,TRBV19,ASSEGTANEKLF
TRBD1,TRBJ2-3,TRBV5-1,ASSLEGQGWDTQY
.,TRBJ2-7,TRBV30,AWSEGTSSVGQY
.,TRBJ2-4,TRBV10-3,ATCSDALNIQY
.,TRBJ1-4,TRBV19,ATRRGRLEKLF
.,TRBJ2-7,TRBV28,ASRTDGGPREQY
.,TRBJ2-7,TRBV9,ASSPGGEQY
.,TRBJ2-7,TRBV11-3,ASSARPTISGTRAYEQY
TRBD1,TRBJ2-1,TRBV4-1,ASSPGTVFNEQF
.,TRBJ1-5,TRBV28,ASSYTGGNQPQH
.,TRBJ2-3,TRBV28,ASSSPLDTQY
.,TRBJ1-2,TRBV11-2,ASSLEGQSYGYT
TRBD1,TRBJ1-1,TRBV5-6,ASSLGGTTGGSEAF
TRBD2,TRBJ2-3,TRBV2,ASRPGLATDTQY
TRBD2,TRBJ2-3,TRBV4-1,ASTSGSGDTQY
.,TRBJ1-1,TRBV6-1,ASSGGLVEAF
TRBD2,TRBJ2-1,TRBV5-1,ASSWTSPENEQF
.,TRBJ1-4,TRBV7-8,ASSFQGGDEKLF
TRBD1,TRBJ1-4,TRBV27,ASSAQGAREKLF
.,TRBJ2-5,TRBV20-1,SMIGGETQY
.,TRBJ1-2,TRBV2,ASTAGTNNYGYT
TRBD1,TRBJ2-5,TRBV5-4,ASSLYRSGGKETQY